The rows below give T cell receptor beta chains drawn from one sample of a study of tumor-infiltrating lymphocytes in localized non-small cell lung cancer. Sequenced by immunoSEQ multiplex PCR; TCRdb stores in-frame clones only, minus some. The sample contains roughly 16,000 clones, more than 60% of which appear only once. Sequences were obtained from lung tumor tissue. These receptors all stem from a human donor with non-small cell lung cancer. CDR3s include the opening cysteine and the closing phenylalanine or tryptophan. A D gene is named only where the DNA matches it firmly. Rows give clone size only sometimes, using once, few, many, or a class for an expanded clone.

cdr3_aa: CASSLLGENTIYF; cdr3_nt: TGTGCCAGCAGCTTATTAGGGGAAAACACCATATATTTT; j_call: TRBJ1-3; v_call: TRBV7-9; cdr3_length: 13; clone_size: once; d_call: -
cdr3_aa: CASSQQTGSYEQYF; cdr3_nt: TGCGCCAGCAGCCAGCAGACAGGATCCTACGAGCAGTACTTC; j_call: TRBJ2-7; v_call: TRBV4-1; cdr3_length: 14; clone_size: -; d_call: -
cdr3_aa: CASSDSGGWGYTF; cdr3_nt: TGTGCCAGCAGTGACAGTGGGGGATGGGGCTACACCTTC; j_call: TRBJ1-2; v_call: TRBV6-1; cdr3_length: 13; clone_size: -; d_call: -
cdr3_aa: CASSLGWDANTEAFF; cdr3_nt: TGTGCCAGCAGCTTAGGCTGGGACGCGAACACTGAAGCTTTCTTT; j_call: TRBJ1-1; v_call: TRBV7-9; cdr3_length: 15; clone_size: -; d_call: -
cdr3_aa: CSAEGRVGTGELFF; cdr3_nt: TGCAGCGCCGAAGGAAGGGTGGGCACCGGGGAGCTGTTTTTT; j_call: TRBJ2-2; v_call: TRBV29-1; cdr3_length: 14; clone_size: -; d_call: -
cdr3_aa: CASSLGGRAIEQFF; cdr3_nt: TGTGCCAGCAGCTTAGGCGGGAGGGCCATTGAGCAGTTCTTC; j_call: TRBJ2-1; v_call: TRBV7-2; cdr3_length: 14; clone_size: -; d_call: TRBD2
cdr3_aa: CASSLSGDNYGYTF; cdr3_nt: TGCGCCAGCAGCTTGTCAGGGGATAACTATGGCTACACCTTC; j_call: TRBJ1-2; v_call: TRBV5-1; cdr3_length: 14; clone_size: once; d_call: -
cdr3_aa: CAISKTGEGNTEAFF; cdr3_nt: TGTGCCATCAGTAAGACAGGGGAGGGGAACACTGAAGCTTTCTTT; j_call: TRBJ1-1; v_call: TRBV10-3; cdr3_length: 15; clone_size: few; d_call: TRBD1
cdr3_aa: CASSLPRKGHSYEQYF; cdr3_nt: TGTGCCAGCAGCTTACCTCGTAAGGGACACTCCTACGAGCAGTACTTC; j_call: TRBJ2-7; v_call: TRBV7-8; cdr3_length: 16; clone_size: -; d_call: -
cdr3_aa: CASSLAITTGNTEAFF; cdr3_nt: TGTGCCAGCAGCTTAGCTATTACGACAGGGAACACTGAAGCTTTCTTT; j_call: TRBJ1-1; v_call: TRBV7-9; cdr3_length: 16; clone_size: -; d_call: -
cdr3_aa: CASSQLGQARSSYNEQFF; cdr3_nt: TGCGCCAGCAGCCAACTAGGACAGGCCCGGAGCTCCTACAATGAGCAGTTCTTC; j_call: TRBJ2-1; v_call: TRBV4-3; cdr3_length: 18; clone_size: -; d_call: TRBD1
cdr3_aa: CASSVGGSTDTQYF; cdr3_nt: TGTGCCAGCAGCGTAGGAGGTAGCACAGATACGCAGTATTTT; j_call: TRBJ2-3; v_call: TRBV11-2; cdr3_length: 14; clone_size: -; d_call: -
cdr3_aa: CASSMGQVLNYGYTF; cdr3_nt: TGTGCCAGTAGTATGGGACAGGTCCTTAACTATGGCTACACCTTC; j_call: TRBJ1-2; v_call: TRBV19; cdr3_length: 15; clone_size: -; d_call: TRBD1
cdr3_aa: CAISESTTGGAYNEQFF; cdr3_nt: TGTGCCATCAGTGAGTCAACAACGGGCGGGGCCTACAATGAGCAGTTCTTC; j_call: TRBJ2-1; v_call: TRBV10-3; cdr3_length: 17; clone_size: -; d_call: -
cdr3_aa: CASRLRDRGLGEQYF; cdr3_nt: TGTGCCAGCAGGTTGCGGGACAGGGGGCTGGGAGAGCAGTACTTC; j_call: TRBJ2-7; v_call: TRBV7-8; cdr3_length: 15; clone_size: -; d_call: TRBD1
cdr3_aa: CAWSIAYGYTF; cdr3_nt: TGTGCCTGGAGTATTGCGTATGGCTACACCTTC; j_call: TRBJ1-2; v_call: TRBV30; cdr3_length: 11; clone_size: once; d_call: -